These 17 T cell receptor beta chains were all obtained from the same sample, sequenced in a study of CD4 and CD8 cells across lung adenocarcinoma regions. MiXCR, applied by TCRdb to the PCR reads, yields one record per CDR3 protein. In the table there are some 19,000 distinct CDR3 sequences, about 54% of which are singletons. Sequencing was done on a sample of CD8+ T cells from the center of a lung tumor. The receptors shown here come from a female donor with lung adenocarcinoma. The CD4 and CD8 labels of this study may be unreliable.

On this clonotype itself: Compared with germline, one end of the junction differs, possibly owing to a read error. The gene calls are TRBV10-3 and TRBJ2-4; TRBD2 is a possible D gene (7 bases). The CDR3 covers 13 residues. The V gene's germline CDR1 is ENHRY and CDR2 SYGVKD. The CDR3 sequence is CATGTGGTNTQYF. In DNA form, the CDR3 reads TGTGCCACGGGGACGGGGGGCACAAATACTCAGTATTTC.

A few counts support this clonotype. The chain joins TRBV5-1 to TRBJ2-1; 8 bases align to TRBD2. The trim removed 7 bases at V and 4 bases at J, leaving 13 bases unmatched. The V gene's germline CDR1 is SGHRS and CDR2 YFSETQ. This CDR3 has 16 amino acids. CDR3 loop: CASAPRPGLDYNEQFF. The CDR3 DNA sequence: TGCGCCAGCGCCCCCCGCCCGGGACTAGATTACAATGAGCAGTTCTTC.

J is TRBJ2-3 and V is TRBV6-1; D may be TRBD1 (9 bases). This CDR3 spans 15 amino acids. Between the trimmed V and J ends, which lost 8 bases and 3 bases, there was a span of 18 bases. From germline, CDR1 is MNHNS and CDR2 SASEGT. The CDR3 DNA reads TGTGCCAGCCGGGGGGGGGACAGGGAAACAGATACGCAGTATTTT. This sequence encodes CASRGGDRETDTQYF.

The J gene is TRBJ2-1, the V gene TRBV27, with TRBD1 matching over 8 bases. Gene TRBJ2-7 matches the end of the DNA better, so the J call may be wrong. The CDR3 runs to 16 residues. CDR1 and CDR2 from the germline V gene are MNHEY and SMNVEV (reference sequence). CDR3 sequence: CASSFYPGGPESEQYF. The CDR3 nucleotides are TGTGCCAGCAGTTTTTACCCAGGGGGCCCCGAGTCCGAGCAGTACTTC.

Comment on this clonotype: At one end, the junction sequence differs from germline, possibly due to a read error. The chain carries TRBV25-1 and TRBJ2-3, with D unresolved. Germline CDR1 reads MGHDK; CDR2 reads SYGVNS. The CDR3 is made up of 16 amino acids. CDR3 sequence reads: CVSSESAASSTDTQYF. The CDR3 DNA is TGTGTCAGCAGTGAATCTGCCGCGTCGAGCACAGATACGCAGTATTTC.

The rearrangement links TRBV6-5 to TRBJ2-7; 9 positions match TRBD1. Per germline, CDR1 MNHEY and CDR2 SVGAGI. V shed 2 bases and J 1 base; nucleotides not matched to a gene: 6. CDR3 size: 16 residues. Here the CDR3 DNA reads TGTGCCAGCAGTTACCTGACTGGGACAGGGTCCTACGAGCAGTACTTC. Protein sequence: CASSYLTGTGSYEQYF.

Regarding this clonotype: This may come from a read error, since a much larger clone is one base off. This CDR3 is CASRFPDAQETQFF. The CDR3 nucleotides are TGCGCCAGCAGATTCCCGGACGCACAAGAGACCCAGTTCTTC. The V and J genes are TRBV10-2 and TRBJ2-5; the D is unclear. TRBJ2-1 matches the DNA end more closely, so the J call is doubtful. CDR1 WSHSY and CDR2 SAAADI come from the germline V gene. The CDR3 consists of 14 residues.

The chain recombines TRBV5-6 with TRBJ1-2; 8 nucleotides line up with TRBD1. Germline lookup yields CDR1 SGHDT and CDR2 YYEEEE. The CDR3 has 15 amino acids. Losses at the gene ends were 0 bases for V and 1 base for J; bases not matched to a gene: 2. CDR3 in amino acids: CASSLGDRLNYGYTF. The DNA of the CDR3 is TGTGCCAGCAGCTTGGGGGACAGGCTTAACTATGGCTACACCTTC.

By proportion, this clonotype is medium-sized. This sequence joins TRBV7-6 and TRBJ2-1, with a weak D call TRBD2 (6 bases). V was pared by 1 base and J by 9 bases, with 19 bases between. CDR3 length: 16 amino acids. The V gene's germline CDR1 is SGHVS and CDR2 FNYEAQ. CDR3 sequence (DNA): TGTGCCAGCAGCTTAGTTCCGGGAGTAGGACATGGTGAGCAGTTCTTC. It is translated as CASSLVPGVGHGEQFF.

This clonotype is medium-sized in the sample. The genes are TRBV6-5 and TRBJ2-1, with 9 bases lining up with TRBD2. With the DNA end fitting TRBJ2-7 better, the J assignment may be wrong. This CDR3 has 14 amino acids. Germline CDR1 and CDR2: MNHEY and SVGAGI. CDR3 in amino acids: CASRDRLAAYEQYV. The CDR3 coding sequence is TGTGCCAGCCGCGACAGACTAGCGGCGTACGAGCAGTACGTC.

The V and J genes are TRBV6-8 and TRBJ2-5; the D is unclear. The CDR3 sequence is 12 residues long. The germline V gene encodes CDR1 MNHGY and CDR2 SAAAGT. The V end lost 11 bases, the J end lost 0 bases, and 10 bases lay between the germline ends. This CDR3 is CAGGSDQETQYF. The DNA for the CDR3 is TGTGCCGGCGGTAGTGACCAAGAGACCCAGTACTTC.

The genes are TRBV6-1 and TRBJ2-3; 9 bases are shared with TRBD2. CDR3 length equals 18 residues. Germline V gene data show CDR1 as MNHNS and CDR2 as SASEGT. The V and J ends lost 7 bases and 7 bases, in that order; junction bases with no gene match: 21. The CDR3 sequence is CASKVSGRGTTGKNTQYF. The DNA for the CDR3 is TGTGCCAGCAAGGTTAGCGGGAGAGGAACGACAGGCAAAAATACGCAGTATTTT.

The chain employs TRBV7-6 and TRBJ2-5; D not certain. CDR3 length: 13 residues. The V gene lost 1 base and the J gene lost 3 bases, with 6 bases spanning the gap. Germline V lookup: CDR1 SGHVS, CDR2 FNYEAQ. The CDR3 DNA follows: TGTGCCAGCAGCTTAGGGGTGGAAGAGACCCAGTACTTC. Its translation: CASSLGVEETQYF. Combining the CDR3 with reference TRBV7-6 and TRBJ2-5 gives the whole variable domain GAGVSQSPRYKVTKRGQDVALRCDPISGHVSLYWYRQALGQGPEFLTYFNYEAQQDKSGLPNDRFSAERPEGSISTLTIQRTEQRDSAMYRCASSLGVEETQYFGPGTRLLVL.

This chain joins TRBV6-1 and TRBJ2-1; 10 nucleotides line up with TRBD2. V trimming: 6 bases; J trimming: 7 bases; junction bases outside the gene matches: 6. In germline, CDR1 is MNHNS, CDR2 SASEGT. The CDR3 is made up of 14 amino acids. Here the CDR3 DNA reads TGTGCCAGCAGCCCACCGGGACTAGCGAATGAGCAGTTCTTC. Translated, it gives CASSPPGLANEQFF.

V is TRBV6-1 and J is TRBJ2-5; no clear D. The DNA end is a closer match to TRBJ2-1, so the J assignment may be wrong. The CDR3 runs 13 residues. The V gene's germline CDR1 is MNHNS and CDR2 SASEGT. The DNA of the CDR3 is TGTGCCAGCAGTGCGAACTCCCGAATTCGGCAGTTCTTC. Translating it yields CASSANSRIRQFF.

The rearrangement uses TRBV6-1 and TRBJ2-4; D possibly corresponds to TRBD2 (7 bases). The J call is doubtful: the DNA matches TRBJ2-5 better. CDR1 is MNHNS, CDR2 SASEGT, per germline. CDR3 length equals 15 residues. CDR3 nucleotide sequence: TGTGCCAGGGGCACCGGGGGGCGGGCCAAAGAGACCCAGTACTTC. As protein: CARGTGGRAKETQYF.

The chain carries TRBV20-1 and TRBJ2-2, with D uncertain. CDR1 and CDR2 (germline): DFQATT, SNEGSKA (reference sequence). The CDR3 is made up of 13 amino acids. Trimming took 0 bases from V and 5 from J, leaving 7 bases between them. DNA for the CDR3: TGCAGTGCTAGAGATCGAGAGACCGGGGAGCTGTTTTTT. Its protein is CSARDRETGELFF.